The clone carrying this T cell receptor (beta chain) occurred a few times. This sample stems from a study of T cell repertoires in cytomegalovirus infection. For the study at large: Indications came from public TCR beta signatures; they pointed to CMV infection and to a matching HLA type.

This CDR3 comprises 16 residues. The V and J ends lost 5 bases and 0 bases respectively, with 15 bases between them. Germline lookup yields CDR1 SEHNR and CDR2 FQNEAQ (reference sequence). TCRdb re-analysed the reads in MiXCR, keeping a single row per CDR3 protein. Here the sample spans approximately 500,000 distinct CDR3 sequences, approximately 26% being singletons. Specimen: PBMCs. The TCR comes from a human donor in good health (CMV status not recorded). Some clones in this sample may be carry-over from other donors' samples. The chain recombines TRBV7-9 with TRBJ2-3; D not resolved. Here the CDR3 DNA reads TGTGCCAGCAGCCCCCTACCAGAAGCTAGCACAGATACGCAGTATTTT. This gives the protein CASSPLPEASTDTQYF.